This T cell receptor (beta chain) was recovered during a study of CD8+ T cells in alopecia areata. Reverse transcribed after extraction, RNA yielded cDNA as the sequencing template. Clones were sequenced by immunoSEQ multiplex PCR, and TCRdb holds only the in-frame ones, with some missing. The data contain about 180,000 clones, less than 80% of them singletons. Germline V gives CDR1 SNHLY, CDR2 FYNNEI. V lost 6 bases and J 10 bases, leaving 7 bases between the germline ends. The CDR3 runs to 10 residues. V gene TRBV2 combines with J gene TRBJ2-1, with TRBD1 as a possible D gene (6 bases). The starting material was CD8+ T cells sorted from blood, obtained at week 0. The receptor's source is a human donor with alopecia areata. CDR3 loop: CASRGAEQFF. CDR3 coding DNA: TGTGCCAGCAGGGGGGCGGAGCAGTTCTTC. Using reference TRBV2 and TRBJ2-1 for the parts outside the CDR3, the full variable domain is EPEVTQTPSHQVTQMGQEVILRCVPISNHLYFYWYRQILGQKVEFLVSFYNNEISEKSEIFDDQFSVERPDGSNFTLKIRSTKLEDSAMYFCASRGAEQFFGPGTRLTVL.